This T cell receptor beta chain stems from a study of long-term antiretroviral therapy in people with HIV. About the study: The immediate-ART recommendation dates to 2015, and the earliest samples predate it by about a decade.

The authors ran the immunoSEQ assay, v3.0, at survey level. Sequenced by immunoSEQ multiplex PCR; TCRdb stores in-frame clones only, minus some. The profile shows some 16,000 clones, over 70% of them singletons. The CDR3 sequence is 14 residues long. The V gene end was trimmed by 4 bases and the J gene end by 6 bases; junction bases not matched to a gene: 9. The germline CDR1 and CDR2 sequences are SGHNT and YYREEE (reference sequence). This clone was observed a handful of times. V gene TRBV5-4 combines with J gene TRBJ1-1; 7 bases map to TRBD1. This TCR came from a woman in her thirties or forties with HIV. Source: unsorted PBMCs, taken 2.3 years after starting antiretroviral therapy. CDR3 coding DNA: TGTGCCAGCAGCGCGACAGGGTCCCCGGCTGAAGCTTTCTTT. This codes for CASSATGSPAEAFF. Using reference TRBV5-4 and TRBJ1-1 for the parts outside the CDR3, the full variable domain is ETGVTQSPTHLIKTRGQQVTLRCSSQSGHNTVSWYQQALGQGPQFIFQYYREEENGRGNFPPRFSGLQFPNYSSELNVNALELDDSALYLCASSATGSPAEAFFGQGTRLTVV.